This T cell receptor beta chain derives from a study of a mutant IDH1 vaccine in newly diagnosed glioma. Data came from immunoSEQ multiplex PCR; TCRdb stores just in-frame clones and leaves some out. The sample has about 29,000 clones, approximately 86% seen once; the top ten hold over 2.5%. CDR1 and CDR2 (germline): ENHRY, SYGVKD. V dropped 10 bases and J dropped 2; count of bases not matched to a gene: 7. This CDR3 is 14 amino acids long. Time point given: week 5, during vaccination. Every single dose of the vaccine, 300 ug of mutant IDH1 20-mer peptide, came with topical imiquimod. Only a few counts were recorded for this clone. Its antigen is undetermined.

The chain joins TRBV10-3 to TRBJ2-3, with 9 bases identical to TRBD2. This material consisted of peripheral blood mononuclear cells (PBMCs), taken from a glioma patient whose treatment included an IDH1 peptide vaccine. This receptor was taken from a woman in her 40s with glioma. Some clones in this sample may be carry-over from other donors' samples. The CDR3 is CATQREVNTDTQYF. The CDR3 bases are TGTGCCACCCAGCGGGAGGTGAACACAGATACGCAGTATTTT.